Listed here is a single T cell receptor beta chain. This clone's antigen is unknown. No per-base quality is available; no much larger clone lies one base away. The library was obtained by PCR. The sequencing machine was an Illumina HiSeq 2500. TCR library preparation used molecular barcoding, with unique molecular identifiers applied to normalize quantification of the TCRbeta repertoire. TCRdb reran the public reads through fastp at Q25 and MiXCR, keeping productive beta chains. Rows with a matching CDR3 protein are joined into one entry that keeps the most common DNA and genes. Present in this sample are some 600,000 distinct CDR3 sequences, 13% of which were seen just once. Together, the top ten hold 2% to 2.5% of the sample. This entry belongs to a study of T-cell reconstitution after alpha-beta-depleted transplantation in children (dated by TCRdb to about 2016). About the investigation overall: Using TCR repertoire profiling, the study quantitatively followed how T-cell immune reconstitution unfolded in children after TCRalphabeta/CD19-depleted allogeneic hematopoietic cell transplantation. What the study reported, not specific to this receptor: The frequencies of hyperexpanded clones fell over the following months, and after one year, T-cell counts and TCRbeta diversity were mostly attributed to newly produced T cells. In some patients, high TCRbeta diversity at day 60 was attributed to recipient T cells and intrathymic progenitors that had survived conditioning. The apparently early recovery of alphabetaT-cell counts about two months after transplant reportedly depended on only several hundred rapidly expanded clones that came from non-depleted graft cells.

According to the study, the label for this sample's treatment or condition signals: allogeneic hematopoietic cell transplantation with graft depleted of TCRalphabeta T cells and CD19 B cells. TCRalphabeta/CD19-depleted allogeneic hematopoietic cell grafts were given to the transplant recipients, all of whom were children. V is reduced by 6 bases and J by 2 bases, leaving a spacing of 17 bases between them. The germline V gene encodes CDR1 DFQATT and CDR2 SNEGSKA (reference sequence). CDR3 length: 14 amino acids, cysteine to phenylalanine. Of the read, only the CDR3 DNA is kept; its 42 bases are in frame from base 1.

The V and J genes are TRBV20-1 and TRBJ2-7; the D gene identity is not certain. Sequencing was performed on PBMCs, mostly from graft donor cells, taken 360 days after TCRalphabeta/CD19-depleted stem cell transplant. The TCR was taken from a male patient aged 10 to 17 who had a stem cell transplant for acute myeloid leukemia, so the T cells may come from the graft donor. In nucleotides, the sequence is TGCAGTGCCCCTCGCTCGCAGGCCACCTACGAGCAGTACTTC. Its protein reads: CSAPRSQATYEQYF.